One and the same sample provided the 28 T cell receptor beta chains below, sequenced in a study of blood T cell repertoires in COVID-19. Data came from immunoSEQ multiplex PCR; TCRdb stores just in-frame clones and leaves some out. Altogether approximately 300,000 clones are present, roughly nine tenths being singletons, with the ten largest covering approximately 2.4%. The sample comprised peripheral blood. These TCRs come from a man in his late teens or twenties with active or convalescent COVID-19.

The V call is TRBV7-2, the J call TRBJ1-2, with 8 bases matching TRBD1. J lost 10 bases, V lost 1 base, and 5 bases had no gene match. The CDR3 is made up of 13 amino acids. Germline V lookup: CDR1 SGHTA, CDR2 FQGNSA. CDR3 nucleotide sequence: TGTGCCAGCAGCTTAGGTGGGACAGGCTTCTACACCTTC. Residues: CASSLGGTGFYTF.

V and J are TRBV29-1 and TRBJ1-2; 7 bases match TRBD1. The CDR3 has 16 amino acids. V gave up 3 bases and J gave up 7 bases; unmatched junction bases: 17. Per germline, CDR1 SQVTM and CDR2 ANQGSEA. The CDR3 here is CSVDQSRQGPLVGYTF. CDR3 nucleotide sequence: TGCAGCGTTGACCAAAGTCGACAGGGACCACTTGTTGGCTACACCTTC. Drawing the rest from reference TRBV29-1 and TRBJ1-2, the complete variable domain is SAVISQKPSRDICQRGTSLTIQCQVDSQVTMMFWYRQQPGQSLTLIATANQGSEATYESGFVIDKFPISRPNLTFSTLTVSNMSPEDSSIYLCSVDQSRQGPLVGYTFGSGTRLTVV.

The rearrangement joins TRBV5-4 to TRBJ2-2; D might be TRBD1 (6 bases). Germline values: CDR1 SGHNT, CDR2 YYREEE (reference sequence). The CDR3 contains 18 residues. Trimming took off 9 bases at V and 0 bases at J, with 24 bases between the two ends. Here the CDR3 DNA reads TGTGCCACCAAAAACCCGCCGGGACAAGACGCGAACACCGGGGAGCTGTTTTTT. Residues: CATKNPPGQDANTGELFF.

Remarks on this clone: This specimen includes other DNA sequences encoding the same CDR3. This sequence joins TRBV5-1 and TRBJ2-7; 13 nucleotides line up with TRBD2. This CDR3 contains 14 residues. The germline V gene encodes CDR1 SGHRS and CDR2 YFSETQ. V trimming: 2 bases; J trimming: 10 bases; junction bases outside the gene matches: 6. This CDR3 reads CASSLGLAGDEQYF. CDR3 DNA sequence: TGCGCCAGCAGCTTAGGACTAGCGGGAGATGAACAGTACTTC.

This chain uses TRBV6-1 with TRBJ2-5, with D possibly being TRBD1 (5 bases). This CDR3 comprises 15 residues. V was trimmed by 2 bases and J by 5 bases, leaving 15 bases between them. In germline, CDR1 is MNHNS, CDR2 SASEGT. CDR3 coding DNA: TGTGCCAGCAGTGAACAGGGCAGGGTGGGGGAGACCCAGTACTTC. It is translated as CASSEQGRVGETQYF.

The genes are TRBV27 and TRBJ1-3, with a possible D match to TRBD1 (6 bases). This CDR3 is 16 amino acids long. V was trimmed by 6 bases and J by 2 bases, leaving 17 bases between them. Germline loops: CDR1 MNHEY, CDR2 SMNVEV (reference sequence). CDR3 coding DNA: TGTGCCAGCAGACGGCGAAACCAGGGGCCTGGAAACACCATATATTTT. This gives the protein CASRRRNQGPGNTIYF.

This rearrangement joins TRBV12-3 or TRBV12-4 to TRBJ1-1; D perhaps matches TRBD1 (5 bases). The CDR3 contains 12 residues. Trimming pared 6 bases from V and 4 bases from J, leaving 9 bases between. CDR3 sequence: CASSSGSTEAFF. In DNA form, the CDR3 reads TGTGCCAGCAGCTCAGGGTCCACTGAAGCTTTCTTT.

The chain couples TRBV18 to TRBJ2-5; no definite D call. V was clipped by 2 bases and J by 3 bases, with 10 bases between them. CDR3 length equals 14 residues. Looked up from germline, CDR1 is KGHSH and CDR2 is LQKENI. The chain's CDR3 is CASSPLGSKETQYF. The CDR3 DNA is TGTGCCAGCTCACCATTGGGCAGTAAAGAGACCCAGTACTTC.

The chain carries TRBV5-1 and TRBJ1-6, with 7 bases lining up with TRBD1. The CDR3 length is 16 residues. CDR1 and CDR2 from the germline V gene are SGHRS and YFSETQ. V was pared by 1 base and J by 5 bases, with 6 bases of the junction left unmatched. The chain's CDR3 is CASSLLAGQDNSPLHF. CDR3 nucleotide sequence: TGCGCCAGCAGCTTGTTGGCTGGACAGGATAATTCACCCCTCCACTTT.

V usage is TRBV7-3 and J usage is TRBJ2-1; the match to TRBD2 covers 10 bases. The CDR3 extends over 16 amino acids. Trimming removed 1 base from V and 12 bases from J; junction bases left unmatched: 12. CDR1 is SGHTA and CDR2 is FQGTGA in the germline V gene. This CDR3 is CASSLMSGRDTRTQFF. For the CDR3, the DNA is TGTGCCAGCAGCTTAATGAGCGGGAGGGACACCCGTACGCAGTTCTTC. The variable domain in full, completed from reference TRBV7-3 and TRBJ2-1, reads GAGVSQTPSNKVTEKGKYVELRCDPISGHTALYWYRQSLGQGPEFLIYFQGTGAADDSGLPNDRFFAVRPEGSVSTLKIQRTERGDSAVYLCASSLMSGRDTRTQFFGPGTRLTVL.

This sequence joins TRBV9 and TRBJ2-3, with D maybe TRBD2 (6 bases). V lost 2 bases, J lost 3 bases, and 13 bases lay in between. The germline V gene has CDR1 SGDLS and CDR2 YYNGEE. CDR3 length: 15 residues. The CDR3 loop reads CASSVQEGRTDTQYF. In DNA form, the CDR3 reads TGTGCCAGCAGCGTTCAAGAGGGGAGGACAGATACGCAGTATTTT. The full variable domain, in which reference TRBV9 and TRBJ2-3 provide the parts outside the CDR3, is DSGVTQTPKHLITATGQRVTLRCSPRSGDLSVYWYQQSLDQGLQFLIQYYNGEERAKGNILERFSAQQFPDLHSELNLSSLELGDSALYFCASSVQEGRTDTQYFGPGTRLTVL.

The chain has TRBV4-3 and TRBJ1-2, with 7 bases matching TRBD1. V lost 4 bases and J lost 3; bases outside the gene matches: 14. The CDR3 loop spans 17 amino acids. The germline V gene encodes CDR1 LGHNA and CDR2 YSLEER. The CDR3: CASSPSRDSRAYYGYTF. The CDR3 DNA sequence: TGCGCCAGCAGCCCGAGTCGGGACAGTAGAGCCTACTATGGCTACACCTTC.

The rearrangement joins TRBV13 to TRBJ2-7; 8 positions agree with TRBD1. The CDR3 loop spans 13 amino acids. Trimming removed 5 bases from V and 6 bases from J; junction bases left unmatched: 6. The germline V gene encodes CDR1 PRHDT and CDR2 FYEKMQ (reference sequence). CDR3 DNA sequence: TGTGCCAGCAGCATCATCAGGGGGCTCGAGCAGTACTTC. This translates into CASSIIRGLEQYF. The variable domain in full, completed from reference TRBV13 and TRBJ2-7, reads AAGVIQSPRHLIKEKRETATLKCYPIPRHDTVYWYQQGPGQDPQFLISFYEKMQSDKGSIPDRFSAQQFSDYHSELNMSSLELGDSALYFCASSIIRGLEQYFGPGTRLTVT.

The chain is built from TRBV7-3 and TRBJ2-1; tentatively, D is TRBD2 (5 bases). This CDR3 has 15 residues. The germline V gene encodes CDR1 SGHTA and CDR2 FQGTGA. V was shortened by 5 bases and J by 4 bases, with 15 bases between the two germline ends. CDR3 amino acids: CASSPRASSYNEQFF. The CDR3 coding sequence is TGTGCCAGCAGCCCGCGAGCTAGCTCTTACAATGAGCAGTTCTTC.

This CDR3 reads CASSYLAGGPEQFF. DNA for the CDR3: TGTGCCAGCAGTTACCTAGCGGGTGGCCCTGAGCAGTTCTTC. This chain links TRBV6-5 with TRBJ2-1, with 8 nucleotides matching TRBD2. The CDR3 extends over 14 amino acids. The germline CDR1 and CDR2 sequences are MNHEY and SVGAGI. Trimming cost V 2 bases and J 9 bases; bases outside gene matches: 6.

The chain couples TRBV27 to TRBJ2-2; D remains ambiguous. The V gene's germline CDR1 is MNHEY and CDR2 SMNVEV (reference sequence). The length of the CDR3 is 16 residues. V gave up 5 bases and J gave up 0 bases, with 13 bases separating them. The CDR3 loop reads CASSPLRRSNTGELFF. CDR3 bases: TGTGCCAGCAGTCCCCTCCGCCGGTCGAACACCGGGGAGCTGTTTTTT.

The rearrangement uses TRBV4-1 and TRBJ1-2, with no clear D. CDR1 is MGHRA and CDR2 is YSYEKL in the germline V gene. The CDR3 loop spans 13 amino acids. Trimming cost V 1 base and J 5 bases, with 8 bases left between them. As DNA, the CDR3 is TGCGCCAGCAGCCAAGTCGAAGCGTATGGCTACACCTTC. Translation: CASSQVEAYGYTF.

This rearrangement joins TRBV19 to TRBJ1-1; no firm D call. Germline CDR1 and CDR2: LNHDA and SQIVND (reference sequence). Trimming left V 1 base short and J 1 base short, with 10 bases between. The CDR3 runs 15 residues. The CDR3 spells CASSIGVGWNTEAFF. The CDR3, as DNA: TGTGCCAGTAGTATAGGGGTGGGCTGGAACACTGAAGCTTTCTTT.

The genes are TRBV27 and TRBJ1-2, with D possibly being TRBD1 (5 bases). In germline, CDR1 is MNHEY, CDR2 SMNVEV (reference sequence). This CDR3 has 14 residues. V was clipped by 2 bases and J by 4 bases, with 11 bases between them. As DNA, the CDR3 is TGTGCCAGCAGTTTAAACACAGGCGGCTATGGCTACACCTTC. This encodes CASSLNTGGYGYTF.

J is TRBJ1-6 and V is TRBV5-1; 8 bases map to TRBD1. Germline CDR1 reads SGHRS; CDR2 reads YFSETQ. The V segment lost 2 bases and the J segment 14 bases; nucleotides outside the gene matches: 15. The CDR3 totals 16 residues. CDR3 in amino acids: CASSFLTGGPYSALHF. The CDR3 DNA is TGCGCCAGCAGCTTCCTAACAGGGGGTCCTTATTCGGCCCTCCACTTT.

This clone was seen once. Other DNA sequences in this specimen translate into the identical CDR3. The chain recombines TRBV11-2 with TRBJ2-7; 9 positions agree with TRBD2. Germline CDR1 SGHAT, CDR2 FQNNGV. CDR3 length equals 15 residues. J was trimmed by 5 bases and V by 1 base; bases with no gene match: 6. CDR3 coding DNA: TGTGCCAGCAGCTTAGGGGGCGGGGGGGCCCACGAGCAGTACTTC. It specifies CASSLGGGGAHEQYF.

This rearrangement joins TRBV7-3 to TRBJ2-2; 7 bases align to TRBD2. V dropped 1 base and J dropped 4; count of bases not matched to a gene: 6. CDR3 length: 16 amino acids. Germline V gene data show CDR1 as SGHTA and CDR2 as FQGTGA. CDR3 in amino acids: CASSLKAGRVTGELFF. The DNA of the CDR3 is TGTGCCAGCAGCTTAAAGGCAGGGAGGGTCACCGGGGAGCTGTTTTTT. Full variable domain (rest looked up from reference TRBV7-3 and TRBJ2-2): GAGVSQTPSNKVTEKGKYVELRCDPISGHTALYWYRQSLGQGPEFLIYFQGTGAADDSGLPNDRFFAVRPEGSVSTLKIQRTERGDSAVYLCASSLKAGRVTGELFFGEGSRLTVL.

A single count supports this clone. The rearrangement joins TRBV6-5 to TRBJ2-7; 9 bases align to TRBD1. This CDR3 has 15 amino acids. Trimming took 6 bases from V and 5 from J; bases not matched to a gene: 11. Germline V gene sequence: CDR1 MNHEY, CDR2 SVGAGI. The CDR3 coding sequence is TGTGCCAGCAGCTCGACCGGGACAGGGTTTGACGAGCAGTACTTC. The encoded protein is CASSSTGTGFDEQYF.

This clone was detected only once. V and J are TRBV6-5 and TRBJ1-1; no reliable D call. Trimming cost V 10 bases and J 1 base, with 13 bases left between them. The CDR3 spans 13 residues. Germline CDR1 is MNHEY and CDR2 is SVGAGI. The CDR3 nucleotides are TGTGCCACCGGACTGACGAGGAACACTGAAGCTTTCTTT. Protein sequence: CATGLTRNTEAFF.

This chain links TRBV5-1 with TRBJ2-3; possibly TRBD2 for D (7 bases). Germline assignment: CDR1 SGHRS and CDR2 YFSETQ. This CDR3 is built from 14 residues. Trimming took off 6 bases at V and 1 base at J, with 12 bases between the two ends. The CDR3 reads CASKRGARTDTQYF. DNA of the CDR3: TGCGCCAGCAAACGGGGGGCGCGCACAGATACGCAGTATTTT.

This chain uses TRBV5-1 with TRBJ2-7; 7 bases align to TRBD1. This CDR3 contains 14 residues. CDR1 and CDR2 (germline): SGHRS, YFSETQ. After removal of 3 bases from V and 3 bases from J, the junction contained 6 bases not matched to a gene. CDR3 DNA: TGCGCCAGCAGCTCATCCGGGACAGTCTACGAGCAGTACTTC. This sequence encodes CASSSSGTVYEQYF.

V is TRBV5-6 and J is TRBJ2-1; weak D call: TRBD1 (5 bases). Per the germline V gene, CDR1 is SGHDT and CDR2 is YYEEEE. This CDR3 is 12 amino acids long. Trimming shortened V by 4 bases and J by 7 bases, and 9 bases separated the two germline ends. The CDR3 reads CASSVTANEQFF. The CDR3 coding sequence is TGTGCCAGCAGCGTGACAGCGAATGAGCAGTTCTTC.

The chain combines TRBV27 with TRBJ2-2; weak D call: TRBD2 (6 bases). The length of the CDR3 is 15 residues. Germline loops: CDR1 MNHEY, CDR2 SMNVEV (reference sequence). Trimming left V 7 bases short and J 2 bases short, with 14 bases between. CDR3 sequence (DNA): TGTGCCAGCATGCTCATCGGGGGTAACACCGGGGAGCTGTTTTTT. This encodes CASMLIGGNTGELFF.